The 5 T cell receptor beta chains presented below share a single source sample, sequenced in a study of T cells expressing NK-cell markers. TCRdb reprocessed the 5' RACE reads and stores each CDR3 protein as one record, lacking DNA. Recorded for this sample: 350,000 to 450,000 distinct CDR3 sequences. The sequencing input was blood T cells: a sorted CD56 or NKG2C T cell subset, CD4+ or CD8+ T cells, or bulk PBMC T cells (not recorded which). The receptor source for this set is a man aged 18-75 years in good health.

The rearrangement joins TRBV6-1 to TRBJ1-1. The CDR3 totals 14 residues. Germline V gene sequence: CDR1 MNHNS, CDR2 SASEGT. CDR3 in amino acids: CASSLIQLNTEAFF.

Here the CDR3 reads CAISLRGYNEQFF. The genes are TRBV10-3 and TRBJ2-1. There are 13 residues in the CDR3. Germline V lookup: CDR1 ENHRY, CDR2 SYGVKD.

The chain is built from TRBV18 and TRBJ1-2; with no DNA, the TCRdb D assignment of TRBD1 cannot be verified. Germline CDR1 and CDR2: KGHSH and LQKENI. The CDR3 runs 14 residues. The chain's CDR3 is CASGDISGGYGYTF.

This chain uses TRBV7-2 with TRBJ2-1; TCRdb picks TRBD2, but there is no DNA to check that call. The CDR3 is 16 residues long. Germline V lookup: CDR1 SGHTA, CDR2 FQGNSA. CDR3 loop: CASSSLQKDGDNEQFF.

The J gene is TRBJ1-6, the V gene TRBV28. Germline loops: CDR1 MDHEN, CDR2 SYDVKM. The CDR3 totals 16 residues. The chain's CDR3 is CASSLGSAGHNSPLHF.